The 31 T cell receptor beta chains presented below share a single source sample, sequenced in a study of shared clonotypes between healthy human individuals. Produced via immunoSEQ multiplex PCR; TCRdb's table is partial and in-frame only. The data contain 1,400,000 or so clones, about 98.5% of them singletons. Source material: naive CD4+ T cells sorted from blood. Subset denoted: CD45RA+ positively selected. The source of these receptors is a man aged 25-45 years in good health.

V usage is TRBV2 and J usage is TRBJ2-1, with a possible D match to TRBD2 (7 bases). CDR3 length: 14 residues. V was trimmed by 8 bases and J by 10 bases, leaving 21 bases between them. Per germline, CDR1 SNHLY and CDR2 FYNNEI. CDR3 nucleotide sequence: TGTGCCAGCTGTAATGGGGGGGCTGGTTTGGAGCAGTTCTTC. It specifies CASCNGGAGLEQFF.

The chain links TRBV4-3 to TRBJ2-7, with 7 bases matching TRBD1. This CDR3 is built from 16 residues. Germline trimming cut 0 bases from V and 4 bases from J; bases unmatched to any gene: 9. CDR1 and CDR2 from the germline V gene are LGHNA and YSLEER. Written as DNA, the CDR3 is TGCGCCAGCAGCCAAGACGACAGGACAGGCCTGTACGAGCAGTACTTC. Its translation is CASSQDDRTGLYEQYF.

As regards this clone: Other nucleotide sequences in the sample specify the same CDR3. The chain recombines TRBV28 with TRBJ2-7; D perhaps matches TRBD2 (6 bases). The CDR3 runs to 14 residues. V was shortened by 5 bases and J by 2 bases, with 13 bases between the two germline ends. The germline gives CDR1 MDHEN, CDR2 SYDVKM. The CDR3 DNA follows: TGTGCCAGCAGTCCTCCGGGACTCACCTACGAGCAGTACTTC. Translation gives CASSPPGLTYEQYF.

The chain carries TRBV5-4 and TRBJ1-1, with D uncertain. This CDR3 spans 13 amino acids. Trimming shortened V by 2 bases and J by 0 bases, and 5 bases separated the two germline ends. Germline CDR1 and CDR2: SGHNT and YYREEE (reference sequence). The CDR3 spells CASSFGMNTEAFF. As DNA, the CDR3 is TGTGCCAGCAGCTTCGGGATGAACACTGAAGCTTTCTTT.

J is TRBJ1-5 and V is TRBV6-6, with 11 bases identical to TRBD1. CDR3 length: 16 amino acids. Germline loops: CDR1 MNHNY, CDR2 SVGAGI (reference sequence). The ends lost 0 bases at V and 7 bases at J; junction bases unmatched: 5. CDR3 in DNA: TGTGCCAGCAGTTACTCCGGACAGGGGGCTTACCAGCCCCAGCATTTT. Protein product: CASSYSGQGAYQPQHF.

The chain combines TRBV9 with TRBJ2-2; 7 bases are a match to TRBD2. Germline assignment: CDR1 SGDLS and CDR2 YYNGEE. The CDR3 totals 15 residues. J gave up 6 bases and V 0 bases, and 5 bases lay outside the gene matches. The CDR3 loop is CASSVGAGVSGELFF. As DNA, the CDR3 is TGTGCCAGCAGCGTAGGGGCGGGAGTGTCCGGGGAGCTGTTTTTT.

The genes are TRBV5-1 and TRBJ2-7; 8 bases are a match to TRBD1. The CDR3 contains 17 residues. The V and J ends lost 2 bases and 4 bases, in that order; junction bases with no gene match: 14. Germline V gene sequence: CDR1 SGHRS, CDR2 YFSETQ. The CDR3, as DNA: TGCGCCAGCAGCTTAACGCCGTTTGGGACAGGTGGGTACGAGCAGTACTTC. Protein sequence: CASSLTPFGTGGYEQYF.

This clone was recorded a few times. Other DNA sequences in the same sample also yield this CDR3. The genes are TRBV7-9 and TRBJ2-2; 7 nucleotides agree with TRBD2. Germline-derived CDR1 and CDR2 are SEHNR and FQNEAQ (reference sequence). Losses at the gene ends were 1 base for V and 1 base for J; bases not matched to a gene: 0. This CDR3 contains 15 residues. The CDR3 reads CASSLGGRNTGELFF. CDR3 nucleotides: TGTGCCAGCAGCTTAGGCGGGAGGAACACCGGGGAGCTGTTTTTT.

This sequence joins TRBV19 and TRBJ1-5; 7 nucleotides align to TRBD1. The ends lost 6 bases at V and 7 bases at J; junction bases unmatched: 6. CDR1 LNHDA and CDR2 SQIVND come from the germline V gene (reference sequence). The CDR3 loop spans 13 amino acids. The CDR3 nucleotides read TGTGCCAGTAGCGACAGGGTTCAACAGCCCCAGCATTTT. Its translation: CASSDRVQQPQHF.

The chain combines TRBV5-4 with TRBJ2-1; tentative D call: TRBD2 (6 bases). Germline-derived CDR1 and CDR2 are SGHNT and YYREEE (reference sequence). The ends were cut back, 4 bases at V and 8 bases at J, with 10 bases in the middle. This CDR3 is built from 12 residues. CDR3 DNA: TGTGCCAGCAGCGGGGGGTTCGATGAGCAGTTCTTC. Amino acids: CASSGGFDEQFF.

This rearrangement joins TRBV5-6 to TRBJ2-6; 10 nucleotides align to TRBD1. The germline CDR1 and CDR2 sequences are SGHDT and YYEEEE. Trimming removed 4 bases from V and 2 bases from J; junction bases left unmatched: 3. This CDR3 is built from 16 residues. The CDR3 nucleotides are TGTGCCAGCAGCCGAGGGACAGGGGCTGGGGCCAACGTCCTGACTTTC. This sequence encodes CASSRGTGAGANVLTF.

The V call is TRBV18, the J call TRBJ2-6; D is possibly TRBD1 (6 bases). The CDR3 consists of 17 residues. Trimming removed 3 bases at V and 2 bases at J, with 14 bases between. CDR1 KGHSH and CDR2 LQKENI come from the germline V gene. The CDR3 region has the DNA TGTGCCAGCTCACCTATCCTAACAGGGACTGGGGCCAACGTCCTGACTTTC. Protein sequence: CASSPILTGTGANVLTF.

The V gene is TRBV7-2, the J gene TRBJ1-4; D may be TRBD1 (5 bases). This CDR3 comprises 16 residues. The ends were cut back, 5 bases at V and 0 bases at J, with 13 bases in the middle. CDR1 and CDR2 from the germline V gene are SGHTA and FQGNSA. CDR3 sequence (DNA): TGTGCCAGCAGCGGGACTGAGAGAGCAACTAATGAAAAACTGTTTTTT. Translated, it gives CASSGTERATNEKLFF. The full variable domain, its missing parts supplied by reference TRBV7-2 and TRBJ1-4, is GAGVSQSPSNKVTEKGKDVELRCDPISGHTALYWYRQSLGQGLEFLIYFQGNSAPDKSGLPSDRFSAERTGGSVSTLTIQRTQQEDSAVYLCASSGTERATNEKLFFGSGTQLSVL.

The chain employs TRBV19 and TRBJ2-1; TRBD2 matches 11 bases. Germline CDR1 is LNHDA and CDR2 is SQIVND (reference sequence). The CDR3 extends over 15 amino acids. V was pared by 5 bases and J by 5 bases, with 5 bases of the junction left unmatched. The CDR3 spells CASSVLAGGHNEQFF. The CDR3 nucleotides are TGTGCCAGTAGTGTTCTAGCGGGAGGCCACAATGAGCAGTTCTTC.

The chain combines TRBV27 with TRBJ2-7; 9 bases are shared with TRBD1. The germline gives CDR1 MNHEY, CDR2 SMNVEV (reference sequence). After removal of 6 bases from V and 1 base from J, the junction contained 4 bases not matched to a gene. The CDR3 runs 14 residues. The CDR3, as DNA: TGTGCCAGCAGCAAAGGGACAGGGTCCTACGAGCAGTACTTC. Protein product: CASSKGTGSYEQYF.

The chain uses TRBV7-9 and TRBJ1-3, with D unclear. V lost 8 bases and J lost 4, with 12 bases in between. CDR1 is SEHNR and CDR2 is FQNEAQ in the germline V gene (reference sequence). This CDR3 spans 13 amino acids. The CDR3 DNA sequence: TGTGCCAGCGGTGAACTGGGAGGAAACACCATATATTTT. It codes for CASGELGGNTIYF.

This clone was seen once. This rearrangement joins TRBV5-5 to TRBJ2-2; the match to TRBD2 covers 9 bases. There are 17 residues in the CDR3. V lost 0 bases, J lost 1 base, and 4 bases stayed unmatched. Germline V gene data show CDR1 as SGHKS and CDR2 as YYEKEE (reference sequence). CDR3 sequence (DNA): TGTGCCAGCAGCTTGGGTAGCGGGAGACTGAACACCGGGGAGCTGTTTTTT. It specifies CASSLGSGRLNTGELFF.

The chain carries TRBV6-5 and TRBJ2-5; maybe TRBD1 (5 bases). This CDR3 is 13 amino acids long. The V end lost 4 bases, the J end lost 5 bases, and 11 bases lay between the germline ends. Germline CDR1 MNHEY, CDR2 SVGAGI. CDR3 DNA sequence: TGTGCCAGCAGTTCCAGGGTGAGGGAGACCCAGTACTTC. It is translated as CASSSRVRETQYF.

The rearrangement links TRBV5-5 to TRBJ1-4; D may be TRBD1 (5 bases). V lost 4 bases and J lost 2, with 12 bases in between. Germline values: CDR1 SGHKS, CDR2 YYEKEE (reference sequence). CDR3 size: 15 residues. The CDR3 is CASSISGSTNEKLFF. The CDR3 DNA reads TGTGCCAGCAGCATCTCAGGGTCGACTAATGAAAAACTGTTTTTT.

This chain uses TRBV5-6 with TRBJ2-7; 8 bases match TRBD2. Trimming at V came to 1 base and at J to 2 bases, leaving 2 bases not matched to a gene. The CDR3 spans 14 residues. Germline assignment: CDR1 SGHDT and CDR2 YYEEEE. The CDR3 region has the DNA TGTGCCAGCAGCTTGACTAGCGGCCCCTACGAGCAGTACTTC. Its protein product is CASSLTSGPYEQYF.

The rearrangement joins TRBV29-1 to TRBJ2-2; 12 nucleotides agree with TRBD1. With 4 bases clipped from V and 5 bases from J, the junction kept 2 bases outside the gene matches. CDR1 and CDR2 from the germline V gene are SQVTM and ANQGSEA. The CDR3 spans 14 residues. In nucleotides, the CDR3 is TGCAGCGTTGGGGACAGGGGGCGAACCGGGGAGCTGTTTTTT. Translation gives CSVGDRGRTGELFF.

The rearrangement links TRBV5-4 to TRBJ1-2; D gene ambiguous. Trimming took off 4 bases at V and 0 bases at J, with 10 bases between the two ends. Per germline, CDR1 SGHNT and CDR2 YYREEE (reference sequence). The CDR3 loop spans 14 amino acids. The CDR3 nucleotides are TGTGCCAGCAGCCCCTCGGCCCCTAACTATGGCTACACCTTC. As protein: CASSPSAPNYGYTF. The full variable domain, rest sourced from reference TRBV5-4 and TRBJ1-2, is ETGVTQSPTHLIKTRGQQVTLRCSSQSGHNTVSWYQQALGQGPQFIFQYYREEENGRGNFPPRFSGLQFPNYSSELNVNALELDDSALYLCASSPSAPNYGYTFGSGTRLTVV.

The gene calls are TRBV28 and TRBJ1-2; TRBD1 might be the D (6 bases). Trimming took 11 bases from V and 0 from J, leaving 13 bases between them. Germline CDR1 reads MDHEN; CDR2 reads SYDVKM. CDR3 length: 13 residues. The CDR3 here is CAVRGATNYGYTF. In DNA, the CDR3 is TGTGCCGTTCGGGGGGCTACTAACTATGGCTACACCTTC.

This chain links TRBV29-1 with TRBJ1-2; 8 nucleotides align to TRBD1. J gave up 4 bases and V 4 bases, and 17 bases lay outside the gene matches. This CDR3 comprises 17 residues. Germline lookup yields CDR1 SQVTM and CDR2 ANQGSEA. The CDR3: CSVGQGATPRNSYGYTF. DNA for the CDR3: TGCAGCGTTGGGCAGGGGGCCACCCCCCGAAACTCCTATGGCTACACCTTC.

The rearrangement uses TRBV19 and TRBJ2-7; 8 nucleotides match TRBD1. The ends lost 5 bases at V and 0 bases at J; junction bases unmatched: 3. The CDR3 length is 14 residues. Germline V lookup: CDR1 LNHDA, CDR2 SQIVND (reference sequence). The CDR3 loop is CASSSTGVSYEQYF. The CDR3 coding sequence is TGTGCCAGTAGTTCGACAGGGGTCTCCTACGAGCAGTACTTC.

J is TRBJ2-2 and V is TRBV19; D assignment may be TRBD1 or TRBD2 (5 bases each). This CDR3 spans 16 amino acids. CDR1 and CDR2 from the germline V gene are LNHDA and SQIVND (reference sequence). Trimming removed 5 bases from V and 4 bases from J, with 17 bases in between. This chain's CDR3 is CASSPAGTRGTGELFF. The CDR3 bases are TGTGCCAGTAGTCCGGCCGGGACCCGGGGCACCGGGGAGCTGTTTTTT.

The J gene is TRBJ1-4, the V gene TRBV7-9; D is ambiguous. The CDR3 extends over 14 amino acids. Trimming removed 2 bases from V and 5 bases from J, with 9 bases in between. CDR1 and CDR2 (germline): SEHNR, FQNEAQ (reference sequence). The DNA of the CDR3 is TGTGCCAGCAGCTTATCCGTGGGGAATGAAAAACTGTTTTTT. Translation: CASSLSVGNEKLFF.

The rearrangement links TRBV27 to TRBJ1-1; no reliable D call. Trimming pared 5 bases from V and 0 bases from J, leaving 13 bases between. Looked up from germline, CDR1 is MNHEY and CDR2 is SMNVEV (reference sequence). The length of the CDR3 is 15 residues. The CDR3 region has the DNA TGTGCCAGCAGTCCCGCTTCGGTGGTGAACACTGAAGCTTTCTTT. Translated: CASSPASVVNTEAFF.

The V call is TRBV28, the J call TRBJ2-1; 7 bases are shared with TRBD2. This CDR3 contains 14 residues. The trim removed 3 bases at V and 5 bases at J, leaving 4 bases unmatched. CDR1 is MDHEN and CDR2 is SYDVKM in the germline V gene. CDR3 region: CASSFGGRNNEQFF. The CDR3 DNA sequence: TGTGCCAGCAGTTTCGGGGGGAGGAACAATGAGCAGTTCTTC. The full variable domain, completed using reference TRBV28 and TRBJ2-1, is DVKVTQSSRYLVKRTGEKVFLECVQDMDHENMFWYRQDPGLGLRLIYFSYDVKMKEKGDIPEGYSVSREKKERFSLILESASTNQTSMYLCASSFGGRNNEQFFGPGTRLTVL.

The chain uses TRBV5-5 and TRBJ2-1; the D gene is possibly TRBD2 (6 bases). Germline V lookup: CDR1 SGHKS, CDR2 YYEKEE (reference sequence). V lost 0 bases to trimming and J lost 7 bases, with 17 bases between them. The CDR3 length is 16 residues. The DNA for the CDR3 is TGTGCCAGCAGCTTGGTCTCGCGGAGGGCGAGGAATGAGCAGTTCTTC. This encodes CASSLVSRRARNEQFF.

Concerning this clone itself: The sample carries other DNA sequences with the same CDR3. The V and J genes are TRBV5-1 and TRBJ2-2; D is ambiguous. The V end was cut by 2 bases, the J end by 3 bases, with 2 bases between. The CDR3 covers 12 residues. Germline CDR1 is SGHRS and CDR2 is YFSETQ. The CDR3 loop is CASSFDTGELFF. The CDR3 bases are TGCGCCAGCAGCTTCGACACCGGGGAGCTGTTTTTT.